There are many counts of the clone carrying this T cell receptor (beta chain). These data come from a study of T-cell reconstitution after alpha-beta-depleted transplantation in children. Per germline, CDR1 SQVTM and CDR2 ANQGSEA. The V and J ends lost 4 bases and 7 bases respectively, with 5 bases between them. This CDR3 is built from 10 residues. Preparation of the TCRbeta library was carried out with unique molecular identifiers. MiXCR, run by TCRdb on the PCR reads, gives a single entry per CDR3 protein. The top ten hold less than 4% of the sample, which has a few hundred thousand distinct CDR3 sequences, 15% to 20% seen once.

Material: PBMCs from the stem cell graft donor, obtained from the stem cell graft. The chain couples TRBV29-1 to TRBJ2-1; D unresolved. The source is a human donor who donated a stem cell graft to a child with acute lymphoblastic leukemia. CDR3 bases: TGCAGCGTTGTAGGGAATGAGCAGTTCTTC. Protein sequence: CSVVGNEQFF.